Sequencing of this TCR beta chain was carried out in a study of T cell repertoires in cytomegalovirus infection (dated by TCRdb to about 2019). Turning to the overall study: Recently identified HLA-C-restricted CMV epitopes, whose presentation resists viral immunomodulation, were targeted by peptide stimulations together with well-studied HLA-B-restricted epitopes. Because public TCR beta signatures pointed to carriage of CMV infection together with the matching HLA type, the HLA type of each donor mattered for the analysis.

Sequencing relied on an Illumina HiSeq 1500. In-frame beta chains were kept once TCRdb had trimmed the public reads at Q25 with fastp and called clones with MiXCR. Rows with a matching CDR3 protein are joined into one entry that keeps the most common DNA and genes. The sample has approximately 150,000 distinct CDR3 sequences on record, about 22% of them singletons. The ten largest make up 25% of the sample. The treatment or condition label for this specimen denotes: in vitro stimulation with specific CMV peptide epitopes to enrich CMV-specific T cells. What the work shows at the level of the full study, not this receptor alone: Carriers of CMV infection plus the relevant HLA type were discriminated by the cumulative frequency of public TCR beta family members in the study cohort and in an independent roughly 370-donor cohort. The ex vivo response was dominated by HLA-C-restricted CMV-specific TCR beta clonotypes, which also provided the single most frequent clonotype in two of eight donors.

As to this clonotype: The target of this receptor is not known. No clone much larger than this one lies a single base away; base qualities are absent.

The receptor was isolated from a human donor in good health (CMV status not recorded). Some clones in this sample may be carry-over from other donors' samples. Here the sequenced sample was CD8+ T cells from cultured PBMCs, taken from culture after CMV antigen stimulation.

The sequenced DNA: TGTGCCAGCACCCTCTCTGGGGGGGGGAACACTGAAGCTTTCTTT. It is translated as CASTLSGGGNTEAFF. The V and J genes are TRBV12-3 or TRBV12-4 and TRBJ1-1, with TRBD1 as a weak D call on 5 bases. Trimming at the junction amounts to 7 bases on V and 1 base on J, and the germline ends lie 16 bases apart. The cysteine opens and the phenylalanine closes a CDR3 of 15 amino acids. Here the CDR3 DNA is all that survives: 45 bases in frame from base 1.